These 29 T cell receptor beta chains share one sample of origin, sequenced in a study of CD8+CD57+ T cells in acquired aplastic anemia. Genomic DNA constituted the template upon which TCR beta VDJ and CDR3 profiling was performed. TCRdb reprocessed the reads via MiXCR and lists one record per CDR3 protein. The sample contains about 190,000 distinct CDR3 sequences, around 66% of which appear only once. Sequencing used sorted CD4+, CD8+, or CD8+CD57+ T cells (not recorded which) from PBMCs. The receptors were gathered from a human donor with severe aplastic anemia or a healthy control (not recorded which).

The rearrangement joins TRBV15 to TRBJ2-2; D is ambiguous. Looked up from germline, CDR1 is LNHNV and CDR2 is YYDKDF (reference sequence). This CDR3 spans 15 amino acids. V was shortened by 1 base and J by 0 bases, with 6 bases between the two germline ends. CDR3 DNA: TGTGCCACCAGCAGAGGGTCAGCGAACACCGGGGAGCTGTTTTTT. This codes for CATSRGSANTGELFF.

The rearrangement joins TRBV20-1 to TRBJ2-7; 9 bases line up with TRBD1. CDR3 length: 13 amino acids. Germline V CDR1 and CDR2: DFQATT, SNEGSKA (reference sequence). V trimming: 6 bases; J trimming: 3 bases; junction bases outside the gene matches: 6. CDR3 region: CSAPGTGFYEQYF. The CDR3, as DNA: TGCAGTGCGCCCGGGACAGGGTTCTACGAGCAGTACTTC.

The chain joins TRBV15 to TRBJ2-3; weak D call: TRBD1 (5 bases). V was trimmed by 4 bases and J by 0 bases, leaving 17 bases between them. Germline CDR1 LNHNV, CDR2 YYDKDF (reference sequence). The CDR3 length is 17 residues. The CDR3 DNA follows: TGTGCCACCAGCAAGGGGTTGTGGGAAGAAAGCACAGATACGCAGTATTTT. As protein: CATSKGLWEESTDTQYF.

The V and J genes are TRBV5-5 and TRBJ2-7, with TRBD1 as a possible D gene (5 bases). The CDR3 has 14 residues. Per germline, CDR1 SGHKS and CDR2 YYEKEE (reference sequence). V was clipped by 0 bases and J by 4 bases, with 11 bases between them. The CDR3 sequence: CASSLVGRSYEQYF. The CDR3 DNA sequence: TGTGCCAGCAGCTTGGTGGGGCGGAGTTACGAGCAGTACTTC.

This sequence joins TRBV9 and TRBJ2-1, with D possibly TRBD1 on 6 matching bases. The CDR3 runs to 13 residues. Germline loops: CDR1 SGDLS, CDR2 YYNGEE. The germline V and J ends were trimmed by 2 bases and 8 bases, with 11 bases remaining between them. CDR3 in amino acids: CASSVAGVYEQFF. CDR3 nucleotides: TGTGCCAGCAGCGTGGCAGGGGTATATGAGCAGTTCTTC.

The CDR3 reads CATSRGAYQETQYF. CDR3 bases: TGTGCCACCAGTAGGGGGGCGTACCAAGAGACCCAGTACTTC. This chain uses TRBV24-1 with TRBJ2-5; D may correspond to TRBD1 or TRBD2 (6 bases each). This CDR3 region has 14 residues. V lost 6 bases, J lost 0 bases, and 10 bases lay in between. The germline gives CDR1 KGHDR, CDR2 SFDVKD.

This clonotype was counted only a few times. Here the CDR3 reads CSVMWLARPYEQYF. The CDR3 DNA reads TGCAGCGTAATGTGGCTAGCGAGGCCGTACGAGCAGTACTTC. The rearrangement links TRBV29-1 to TRBJ2-7; D possibly corresponds to TRBD2 (6 bases). This CDR3 has 14 residues. The germline gives CDR1 SQVTM, CDR2 ANQGSEA. Trimming stripped 6 bases from V and 4 bases from J, with 19 bases between.

V is TRBV2 and J is TRBJ1-2; perhaps TRBD1 as D (5 bases). The CDR3 spans 15 residues. With 2 bases removed from V and 3 bases from J, the gap between germline ends came to 13 bases. The germline CDR1 and CDR2 sequences are SNHLY and FYNNEI. Here the CDR3 DNA reads TGTGCCAGCAGTGAAAGGCAGGGTTCGTACTATGGCTACACCTTC. Its translation is CASSERQGSYYGYTF.

The chain recombines TRBV2 with TRBJ1-1; D uncertain. The CDR3 is made up of 16 amino acids. V was shortened by 6 bases and J by 3 bases, with 20 bases between the two germline ends. Looked up from germline, CDR1 is SNHLY and CDR2 is FYNNEI. CDR3 region: CASRYLHYLTYTEAFF. DNA for the CDR3: TGTGCCAGCAGGTATCTGCATTATTTAACCTACACTGAAGCTTTCTTT.

This clonotype was counted at least ten times. CDR3 sequence: CSAADREDYEQYF. CDR3 DNA sequence: TGCAGTGCCGCGGACAGGGAGGATTACGAGCAGTACTTC. The rearrangement joins TRBV20-1 to TRBJ2-7, with 8 nucleotides matching TRBD1. Germline assignment: CDR1 DFQATT and CDR2 SNEGSKA (reference sequence). The CDR3 length is 13 residues. V shed 6 bases, J shed 4 bases, and the junction held 8 bases outside the gene matches.

CDR3 sequence (DNA): TGTGCCAGTAGTATGGTGGTCGCGAACACCGGGGAGCTGTTTTTT. This sequence encodes CASSMVVANTGELFF. The J gene is TRBJ2-2, the V gene TRBV19, with D hard to call. The germline V and J ends were trimmed by 3 bases and 0 bases, with 8 bases remaining between them. The CDR3 has 15 amino acids. Looked up from germline, CDR1 is LNHDA and CDR2 is SQIVND (reference sequence).

V and J are TRBV7-2 and TRBJ2-7, with D tentatively TRBD1 (6 bases). Looked up from germline, CDR1 is SGHTA and CDR2 is FQGNSA. With 1 base removed from V and 7 bases from J, the gap between germline ends came to 11 bases. This CDR3 spans 13 amino acids. The CDR3: CASSLVTGQEQYF. For the CDR3, the DNA is TGTGCCAGCAGCTTAGTAACAGGGCAAGAGCAGTACTTC.

The chain employs TRBV7-2 and TRBJ2-1; 7 bases are a match to TRBD2. CDR1 and CDR2 from the germline V gene are SGHTA and FQGNSA. Losses at the gene ends were 2 bases for V and 7 bases for J; bases not matched to a gene: 8. CDR3 length equals 15 residues. CDR3 sequence reads: CASSLLAETMNEQFF. The CDR3 DNA reads TGTGCCAGCAGCTTACTAGCGGAGACTATGAATGAGCAGTTCTTC.

In DNA, the CDR3 is TGTGCCATCAGGGGGGACAGAGTTTCTGAAGCTTTCTTT. Its translation: CAIRGDRVSEAFF. The chain recombines TRBV10-3 with TRBJ1-1; 7 nucleotides agree with TRBD1. The CDR3 has 13 amino acids. Trimming cost V 6 bases and J 6 bases; bases outside gene matches: 7. Germline assignment: CDR1 ENHRY and CDR2 SYGVKD.

V gene TRBV4-2 combines with J gene TRBJ2-3; D might be TRBD1 (6 bases). Trimming took 1 base from V and 4 from J, leaving 12 bases between them. This CDR3 contains 15 residues. The germline gives CDR1 LGHNA, CDR2 YNFKEQ. The CDR3: CASSQGGGEADTQYF. The CDR3 DNA is TGTGCCAGCAGCCAAGGAGGGGGTGAGGCAGATACGCAGTATTTT.

The table lists this clonotype with a count of one. No DNA is shown, since the ends of the CDR3 on it are uncertain; the CDR3 is the one TCRdb lists. The chain joins TRBV25-1 to TRBJ1-1; whether TRBD1, the table's D call, matches the DNA was not checked. Looked up from germline, CDR1 is MGHDK and CDR2 is SYGVNS. The CDR3 extends over 20 residues, inclusive of both ends. The CDR3 sequence is CDSSIYLCSVDGQPNTEAFF.

The chain joins TRBV5-1 to TRBJ1-3; D is possibly TRBD1 (5 bases). The V end lost 4 bases, the J end lost 7 bases, and 9 bases lay between the germline ends. CDR3 length: 12 residues. CDR1 is SGHRS and CDR2 is YFSETQ in the germline V gene. The CDR3 region has the DNA TGCGCCAGCAGCGGGGGGTTCAACACCATATATTTT. It specifies CASSGGFNTIYF.

The chain couples TRBV2 to TRBJ2-7; 8 bases align to TRBD2. This CDR3 is built from 13 residues. Losses at the gene ends were 7 bases for V and 4 bases for J; bases not matched to a gene: 6. Germline values: CDR1 SNHLY, CDR2 FYNNEI. The CDR3 here is CASKPGLVYEQYF. For the CDR3, the DNA is TGTGCCAGCAAGCCGGGACTAGTTTACGAGCAGTACTTC.

This chain connects TRBV29-1 to TRBJ2-7; D perhaps matches TRBD2 (5 bases). The CDR3 extends over 13 amino acids. Germline V gives CDR1 SQVTM, CDR2 ANQGSEA. The V end lost 3 bases, the J end lost 4 bases, and 13 bases lay between the germline ends. The CDR3 reads CSVEGVVGYEQYF. The CDR3 region has the DNA TGCAGCGTTGAGGGAGTAGTGGGGTACGAGCAGTACTTC.

This clonotype was seen at least ten times. This chain joins TRBV6-1 and TRBJ2-7; D assignment may be TRBD1 or TRBD2 (5 bases each). Germline values: CDR1 MNHNS, CDR2 SASEGT. This CDR3 spans 15 amino acids. Trimming stripped 4 bases from V and 0 bases from J, with 13 bases between. The CDR3 bases are TGTGCCAGCAGTGTCGGCGAGGGGAGCTCCTACGAGCAGTACTTC. Its translation: CASSVGEGSSYEQYF.

This clonotype was seen only a few times. The chain carries TRBV20-1 and TRBJ1-2; D not resolved. Germline V CDR1 and CDR2: DFQATT, SNEGSKA (reference sequence). CDR3 size: 13 residues. Trimming stripped 0 bases from V and 4 bases from J, with 9 bases between. CDR3 sequence (DNA): TGCAGTGCTAGAGATTCGGTTTCCTATGGCTACACCTTC. Translated, it gives CSARDSVSYGYTF.

This clonotype was counted ten times or more. V usage is TRBV5-1 and J usage is TRBJ2-4; no clear D. Germline CDR1 and CDR2: SGHRS and YFSETQ. This CDR3 is built from 16 residues. Trimming pared 0 bases from V and 8 bases from J, leaving 18 bases between. Written as DNA, the CDR3 is TGCGCCAGCAGCTTGGGGAACGGGCTCACGCAGGACATTCAGTACTTC. The encoded protein is CASSLGNGLTQDIQYF.

V is TRBV14 and J is TRBJ2-1; perhaps TRBD2 as D (8 bases). Trimming cost V 4 bases and J 0 bases, with 16 bases left between them. The CDR3 has 17 amino acids. Germline V gives CDR1 SGHDN, CDR2 FVKESK. The CDR3 DNA is TGTGCCAGCAGCCCCCCCGGGGGGGACAGCTCCTACAATGAGCAGTTCTTC. Residues: CASSPPGGDSSYNEQFF.

The chain recombines TRBV12-3 or TRBV12-4 with TRBJ1-1, with D perhaps TRBD1 (5 bases). The length of the CDR3 is 14 residues. The V end was cut by 6 bases, the J end by 6 bases, with 17 bases between. The CDR3 spells CASRSAGRGPEAFF. The CDR3 DNA reads as TGTGCCAGCAGATCTGCAGGGAGAGGACCTGAAGCTTTCTTT.

A note on this clonotype: The conserved phenylalanine or tryptophan normally closing the CDR3 is absent here, so this likely arose from a read error. The chain recombines TRBV15 with TRBJ2-7; perhaps TRBD1 as D (6 bases). There are 14 residues in the CDR3. The germline V and J ends were trimmed by 4 bases and 5 bases, with 15 bases remaining between them. Germline loops: CDR1 LNHNV, CDR2 YYDKDF (reference sequence). The CDR3 sequence is CATSTGTQLNEQYS. The CDR3 nucleotides read TGTGCCACCAGCACCGGGACACAACTGAACGAGCAGTACTCC.

This clonotype was seen just once. The V gene is TRBV2, the J gene TRBJ2-2; no reliable D call. The CDR3 spans 18 residues. V was trimmed by 5 bases and J by 3 bases, leaving 22 bases between them. Germline lookup yields CDR1 SNHLY and CDR2 FYNNEI. The CDR3 reads CASSKWRSPATDTGELFF. The CDR3 nucleotides are TGTGCCAGCAGTAAATGGCGTTCCCCAGCAACGGACACCGGGGAGCTGTTTTTT.

The chain carries TRBV19 and TRBJ1-1; D is perhaps TRBD1 (5 bases). Looked up from germline, CDR1 is LNHDA and CDR2 is SQIVND (reference sequence). This CDR3 has 17 amino acids. Trimming shortened V by 10 bases and J by 4 bases, and 28 bases separated the two germline ends. CDR3 region: CATGTSGGSSHLTEAFF. The CDR3 DNA follows: TGTGCCACCGGGACTAGCGGCGGATCTTCTCACCTCACTGAAGCTTTCTTT.

The sample holds one count of this clonotype. V usage is TRBV10-3 and J usage is TRBJ2-1, with D maybe TRBD2 (6 bases). V was shortened by 5 bases and J by 6 bases, with 11 bases between the two germline ends. The germline gives CDR1 ENHRY, CDR2 SYGVKD. This CDR3 region has 13 residues. The CDR3: CAISPSDSNEQFF. CDR3 nucleotide sequence: TGTGCCATCAGTCCTAGCGACAGCAATGAGCAGTTCTTC.

The V and J genes are TRBV29-1 and TRBJ1-6, with 11 bases lining up with TRBD1. Unmatched junction bases numbered 1, after V lost 3 bases and J lost 6 bases. Germline V gene data show CDR1 as SQVTM and CDR2 as ANQGSEA. There are 14 residues in the CDR3. This CDR3 reads CSVEGQGGNSPLHF. The CDR3 DNA is TGCAGCGTTGAGGGACAGGGGGGTAATTCACCCCTCCACTTT.